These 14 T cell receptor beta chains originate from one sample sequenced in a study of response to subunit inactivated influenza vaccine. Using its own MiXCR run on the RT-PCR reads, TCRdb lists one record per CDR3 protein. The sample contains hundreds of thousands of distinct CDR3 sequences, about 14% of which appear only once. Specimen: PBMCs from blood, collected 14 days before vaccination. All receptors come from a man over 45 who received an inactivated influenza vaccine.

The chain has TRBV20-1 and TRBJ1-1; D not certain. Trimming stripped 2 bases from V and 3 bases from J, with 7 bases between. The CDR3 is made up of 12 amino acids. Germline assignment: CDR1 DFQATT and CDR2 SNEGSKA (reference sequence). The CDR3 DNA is TGCAGTGCTAGATTAGGGTACACTGAAGCTTTCTTT. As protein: CSARLGYTEAFF.

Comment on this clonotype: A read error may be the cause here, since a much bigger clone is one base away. The CDR3 bases are TGTGCCAGCAGCGACTTAGGGTCGTACAATGAGCAGTTCTTC. It specifies CASSDLGSYNEQFF. The J gene is TRBJ2-1, the V gene TRBV12-3 or TRBV12-4, with D hard to call. V was clipped by 6 bases and J by 4 bases, with 13 bases between them. CDR3 length: 14 residues.

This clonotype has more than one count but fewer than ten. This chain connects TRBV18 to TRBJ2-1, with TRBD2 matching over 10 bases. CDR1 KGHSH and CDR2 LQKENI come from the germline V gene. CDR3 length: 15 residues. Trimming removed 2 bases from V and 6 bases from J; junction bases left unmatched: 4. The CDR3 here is CASSPTSGTRNEQFF. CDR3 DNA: TGTGCCAGCTCACCAACTAGCGGGACTCGCAATGAGCAGTTCTTC.

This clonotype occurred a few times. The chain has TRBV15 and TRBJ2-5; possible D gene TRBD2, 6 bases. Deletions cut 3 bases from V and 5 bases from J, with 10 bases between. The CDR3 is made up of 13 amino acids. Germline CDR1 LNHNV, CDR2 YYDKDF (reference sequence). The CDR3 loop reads CATSSEEGETQYF. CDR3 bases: TGTGCCACCAGCAGCGAGGAGGGGGAGACCCAGTACTTC.

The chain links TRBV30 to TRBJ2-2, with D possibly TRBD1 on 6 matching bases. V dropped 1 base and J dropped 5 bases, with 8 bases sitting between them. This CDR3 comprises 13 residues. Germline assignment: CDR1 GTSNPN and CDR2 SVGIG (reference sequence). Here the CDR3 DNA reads TGTGCCTGGAGTGCCACAGGGACCGGGGAGCTGTTTTTT. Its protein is CAWSATGTGELFF. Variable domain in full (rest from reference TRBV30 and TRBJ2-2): SQTIHQWPATLVQPVGSPLSLECTVEGTSNPNLYWYRQAAGRGLQLLFYSVGIGQISSEVPQNLSASRPQDRQFILSSKKLLLSDSGFYLCAWSATGTGELFFGEGSRLTVL.

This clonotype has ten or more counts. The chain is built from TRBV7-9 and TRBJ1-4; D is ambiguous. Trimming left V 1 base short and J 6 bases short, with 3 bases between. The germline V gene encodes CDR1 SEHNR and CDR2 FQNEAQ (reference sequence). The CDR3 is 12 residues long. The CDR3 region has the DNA TGTGCCAGCAGCTTAGATTATGAAAAACTGTTTTTT. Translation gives CASSLDYEKLFF.

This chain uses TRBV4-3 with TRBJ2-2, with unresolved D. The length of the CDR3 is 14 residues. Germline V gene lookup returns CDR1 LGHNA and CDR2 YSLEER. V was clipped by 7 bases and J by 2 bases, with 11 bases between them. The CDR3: CASTIHPNTGELFF. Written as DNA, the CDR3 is TGCGCCAGCACCATCCACCCCAACACCGGGGAGCTGTTTTTT.

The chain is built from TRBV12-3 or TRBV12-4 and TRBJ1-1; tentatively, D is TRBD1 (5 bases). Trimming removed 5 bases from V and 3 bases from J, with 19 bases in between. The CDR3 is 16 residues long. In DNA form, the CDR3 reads TGTGCCAGCAGTCCTGGGGAGTGGAGAGGGGACACTGAAGCTTTCTTT. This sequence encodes CASSPGEWRGDTEAFF.

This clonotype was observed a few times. The CDR3 DNA reads as TGTGCCAGCAGCACACTAGCGGGAACCTACAATGAGCAGTTCTTC. Protein product: CASSTLAGTYNEQFF. The V call is TRBV7-2, the J call TRBJ2-1; 10 bases line up with TRBD2. CDR3 length: 15 residues. J gave up 2 bases and V 5 bases, and 3 bases lay outside the gene matches. The germline V gene encodes CDR1 SGHTA and CDR2 FQGNSA.

The CDR3 loop is CASRPSGPYNEQFF. For the CDR3, the DNA is TGTGCCAGCCGGCCGAGCGGGCCTTACAATGAGCAGTTCTTC. J is TRBJ2-1 and V is TRBV6-2 or TRBV6-3; D is perhaps TRBD2 (6 bases). This CDR3 is built from 14 residues. Germline V gene lookup returns CDR1 MNHEY and CDR2 SVGEGT. Between the trimmed V and J ends, which lost 8 bases and 4 bases, there was a span of 15 bases.

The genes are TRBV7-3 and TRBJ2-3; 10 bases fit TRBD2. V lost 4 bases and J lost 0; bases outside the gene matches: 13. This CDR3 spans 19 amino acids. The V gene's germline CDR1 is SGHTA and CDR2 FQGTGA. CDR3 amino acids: CASSSLVGQTSGSTDTQYF. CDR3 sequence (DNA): TGTGCCAGCAGCTCCCTAGTCGGACAGACTAGCGGGAGCACAGATACGCAGTATTTT.

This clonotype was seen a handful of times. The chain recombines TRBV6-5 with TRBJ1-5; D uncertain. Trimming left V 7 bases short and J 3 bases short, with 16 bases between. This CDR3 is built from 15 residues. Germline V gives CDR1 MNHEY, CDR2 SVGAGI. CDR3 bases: TGTGCCAGCACTTCGGGCGGGAGGGACAATCAGCCCCAGCATTTT. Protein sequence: CASTSGGRDNQPQHF.

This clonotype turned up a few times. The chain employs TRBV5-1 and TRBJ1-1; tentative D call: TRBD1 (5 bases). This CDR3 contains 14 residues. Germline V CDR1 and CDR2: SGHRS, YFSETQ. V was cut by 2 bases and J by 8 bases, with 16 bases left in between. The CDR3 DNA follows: TGCGCCAGCAGCTTATCTAGAGGACATGACGAAGCTTTCTTT. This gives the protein CASSLSRGHDEAFF. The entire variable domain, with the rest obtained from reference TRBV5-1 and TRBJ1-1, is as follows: KAGVTQTPRYLIKTRGQQVTLSCSPISGHRSVSWYQQTPGQGLQFLFEYFSETQRNKGNFPGRFSGRQFSNSRSEMNVSTLELGDSALYLCASSLSRGHDEAFFGQGTRLTVV.

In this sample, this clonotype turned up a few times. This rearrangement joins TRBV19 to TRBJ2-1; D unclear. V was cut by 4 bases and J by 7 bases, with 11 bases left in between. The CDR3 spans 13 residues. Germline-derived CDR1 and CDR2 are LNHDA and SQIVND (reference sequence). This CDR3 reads CASSTRFQNEQFF. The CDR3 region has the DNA TGTGCCAGTAGTACACGTTTCCAGAATGAGCAGTTCTTC.